Reported below is one T cell receptor (beta chain). Per the original methods: Scientists estimated how many nucleated cells there were by amplifying reference gene primers. Generated by immunoSEQ multiplex PCR, the TCRdb table keeps only in-frame clones and is missing some. V and J calls and clone size follow that table, whereas D and trimming were derived from the DNA. The sample consists of 100,000 to 150,000 clones, about 88% of them appearing once. This record belongs to a study of blood T cell repertoires in COVID-19. This clonotype originated in a woman older than 75 with acute or convalescent COVID-19. The sequenced sample was peripheral blood.

The CDR3 DNA reads as TGTGCCAGCAGCTTAGCGCTGGGGGGGCGCGGGGTGGCTTTCTTT. Its translation is CASSLALGGRGVAFF. The chain recombines TRBV7-8 with TRBJ1-1; tentative D call: TRBD1 (6 bases). Germline CDR1 SGHVS, CDR2 FQNEAQ. The CDR3 length is 15 residues. Trimming removed 0 bases at V and 11 bases at J, with 19 bases between. The entire variable domain, with the rest obtained from reference TRBV7-8 and TRBJ1-1, is as follows: GAGVSQSPRYKVAKRGQDVALRCDPISGHVSLFWYQQALGQGPEFLTYFQNEAQLDKSGLPSDRFFAERPEGSVSTLKIQRTQQEDSAVYLCASSLALGGRGVAFFGQGTRLTVV.